This T cell receptor beta chain appears in the sequencing data of a study of T-cell memory formation after mild COVID-19. TCRdb re-derived calls from the 5' RACE reads in MiXCR, one entry per CDR3 protein. The sample records roughly 350,000 distinct CDR3 sequences, roughly 21% being singletons. This clonotype has only a few counts. The antigen is undetermined. Study-wide points: Some SARS-CoV-2-responding clones were already detected in memory before infection.

The CDR3 sequence is 13 residues long. With 1 base removed from V and 4 bases from J, the gap between germline ends came to 7 bases. Germline V lookup: CDR1 LGHNA, CDR2 YSLEER. The origin of this receptor is an adult woman who had mild COVID-19 (a few samples of this study predate the infection). Cell type and time point are not known. Sample: PBMCs or a T cell subset sorted from them (not recorded which). V gene TRBV4-3 combines with J gene TRBJ2-5, with unresolved D. The CDR3 DNA reads TGCGCCAGCAGCCAAGGGTTAGGAGAGACCCAGTACTTC. Translated, it gives CASSQGLGETQYF.